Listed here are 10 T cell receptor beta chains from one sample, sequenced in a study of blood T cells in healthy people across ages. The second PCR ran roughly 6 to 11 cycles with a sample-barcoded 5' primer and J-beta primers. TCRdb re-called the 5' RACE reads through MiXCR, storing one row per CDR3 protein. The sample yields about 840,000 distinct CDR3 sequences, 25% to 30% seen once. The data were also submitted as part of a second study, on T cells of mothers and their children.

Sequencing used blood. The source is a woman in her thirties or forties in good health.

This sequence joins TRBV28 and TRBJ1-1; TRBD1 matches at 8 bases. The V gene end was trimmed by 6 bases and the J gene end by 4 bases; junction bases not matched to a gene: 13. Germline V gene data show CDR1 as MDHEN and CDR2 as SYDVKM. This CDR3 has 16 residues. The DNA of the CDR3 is TGTGCCAGCAGCCCCATCGGCCAGGGGGCGCGCACTGAAGCTTTCTTT. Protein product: CASSPIGQGARTEAFF.

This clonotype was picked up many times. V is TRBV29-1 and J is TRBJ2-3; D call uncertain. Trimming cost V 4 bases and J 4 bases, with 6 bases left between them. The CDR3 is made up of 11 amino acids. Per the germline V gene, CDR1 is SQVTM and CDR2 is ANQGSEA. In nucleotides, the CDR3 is TGCAGCGTTGGGGCTCCAGATACGCAGTATTTT. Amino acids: CSVGAPDTQYF.

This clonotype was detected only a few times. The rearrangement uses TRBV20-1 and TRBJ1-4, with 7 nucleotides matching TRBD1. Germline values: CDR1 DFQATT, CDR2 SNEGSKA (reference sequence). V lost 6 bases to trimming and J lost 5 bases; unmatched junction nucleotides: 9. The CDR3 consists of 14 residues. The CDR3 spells CSARPGTVNEKLFF. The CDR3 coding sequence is TGCAGTGCCCGCCCCGGGACAGTAAATGAAAAACTGTTTTTT.

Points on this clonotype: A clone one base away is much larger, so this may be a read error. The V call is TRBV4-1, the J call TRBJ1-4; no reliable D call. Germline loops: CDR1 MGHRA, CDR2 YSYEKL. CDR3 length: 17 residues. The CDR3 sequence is CASRPRPLGREGEKLYF. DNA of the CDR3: TGCGCCAGCAGGCCGCGGCCCCTGGGTCGGGAAGGCGAAAAACTGTATTTT.

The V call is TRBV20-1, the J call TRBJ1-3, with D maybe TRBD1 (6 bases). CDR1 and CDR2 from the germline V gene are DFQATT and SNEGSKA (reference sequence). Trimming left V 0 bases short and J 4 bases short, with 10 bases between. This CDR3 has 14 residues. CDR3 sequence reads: CSARDPRGGNTIYF. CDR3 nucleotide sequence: TGCAGTGCTAGAGATCCCAGGGGCGGAAACACCATATATTTT.

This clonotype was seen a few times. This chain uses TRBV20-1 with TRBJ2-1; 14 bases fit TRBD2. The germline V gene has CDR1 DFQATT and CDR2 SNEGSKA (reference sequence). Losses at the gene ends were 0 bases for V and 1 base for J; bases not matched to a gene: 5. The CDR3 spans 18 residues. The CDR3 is CSARDQGLAGDSYNEQFF. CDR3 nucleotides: TGCAGTGCTAGAGATCAGGGACTAGCGGGGGATTCCTACAATGAGCAGTTCTTC.

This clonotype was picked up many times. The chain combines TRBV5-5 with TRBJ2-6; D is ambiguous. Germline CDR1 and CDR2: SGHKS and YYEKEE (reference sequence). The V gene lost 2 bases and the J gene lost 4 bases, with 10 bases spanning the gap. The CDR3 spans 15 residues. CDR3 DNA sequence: TGTGCCAGCAGCTTTTATGAGGCCGGGGCCAACGTCCTGACTTTC. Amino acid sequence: CASSFYEAGANVLTF.

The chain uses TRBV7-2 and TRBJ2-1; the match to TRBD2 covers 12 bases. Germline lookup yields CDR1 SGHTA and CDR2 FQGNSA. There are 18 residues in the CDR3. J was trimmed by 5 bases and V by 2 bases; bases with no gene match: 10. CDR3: CASSLRPASGGADNEQFF. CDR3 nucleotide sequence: TGTGCCAGCAGCTTACGCCCTGCTAGCGGGGGGGCCGACAATGAGCAGTTCTTC.

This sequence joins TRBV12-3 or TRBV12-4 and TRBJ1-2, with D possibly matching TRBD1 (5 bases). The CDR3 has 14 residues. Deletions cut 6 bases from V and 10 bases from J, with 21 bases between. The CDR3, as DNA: TGTGCCAGCAGAATCGACGGCTCCAGGGATGACTACACCTTC. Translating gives CASRIDGSRDDYTF.

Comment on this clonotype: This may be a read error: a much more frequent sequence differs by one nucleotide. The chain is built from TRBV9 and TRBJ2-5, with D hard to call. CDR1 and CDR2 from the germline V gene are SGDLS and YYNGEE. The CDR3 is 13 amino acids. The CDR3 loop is CASSGLDQETQDF. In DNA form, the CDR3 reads TGTGCCAGCAGCGGCCTTGACCAAGAGACCCAGGACTTC.